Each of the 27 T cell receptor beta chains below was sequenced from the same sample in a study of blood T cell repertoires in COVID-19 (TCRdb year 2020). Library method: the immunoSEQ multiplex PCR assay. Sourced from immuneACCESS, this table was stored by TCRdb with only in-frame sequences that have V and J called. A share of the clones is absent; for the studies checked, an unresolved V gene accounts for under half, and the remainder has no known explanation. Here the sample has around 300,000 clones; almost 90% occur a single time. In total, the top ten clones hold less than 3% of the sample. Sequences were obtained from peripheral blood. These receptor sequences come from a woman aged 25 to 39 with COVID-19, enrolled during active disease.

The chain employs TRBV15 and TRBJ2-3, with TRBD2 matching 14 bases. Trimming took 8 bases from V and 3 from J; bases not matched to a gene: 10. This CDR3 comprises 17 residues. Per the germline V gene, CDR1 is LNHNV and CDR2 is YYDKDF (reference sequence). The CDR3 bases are TGTGCCACCCTTAAGGGACTAGCGGGAGACTTAACAGATACGCAGTATTTT. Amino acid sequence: CATLKGLAGDLTDTQYF.

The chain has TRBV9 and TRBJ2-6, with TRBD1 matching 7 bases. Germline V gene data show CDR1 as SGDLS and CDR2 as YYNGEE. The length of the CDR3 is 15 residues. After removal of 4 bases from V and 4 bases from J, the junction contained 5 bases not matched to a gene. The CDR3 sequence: CASSTDRAGANVLTF. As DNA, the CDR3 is TGTGCCAGCAGCACAGACAGGGCCGGGGCCAACGTCCTGACTTTC.

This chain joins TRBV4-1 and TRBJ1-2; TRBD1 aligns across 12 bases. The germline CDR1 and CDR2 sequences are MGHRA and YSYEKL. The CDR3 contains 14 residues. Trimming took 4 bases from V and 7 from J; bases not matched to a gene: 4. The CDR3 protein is CASSPGQGAGGYTF. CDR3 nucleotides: TGCGCCAGCAGCCCGGGACAGGGGGCCGGTGGCTACACCTTC.

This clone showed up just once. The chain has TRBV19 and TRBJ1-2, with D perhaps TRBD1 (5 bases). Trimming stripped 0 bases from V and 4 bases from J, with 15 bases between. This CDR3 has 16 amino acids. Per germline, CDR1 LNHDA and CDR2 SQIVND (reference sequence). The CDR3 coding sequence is TGTGCCAGTAGTATAGACTTCGGGGGACGGGGCTATGGCTACACCTTC. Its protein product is CASSIDFGGRGYGYTF.

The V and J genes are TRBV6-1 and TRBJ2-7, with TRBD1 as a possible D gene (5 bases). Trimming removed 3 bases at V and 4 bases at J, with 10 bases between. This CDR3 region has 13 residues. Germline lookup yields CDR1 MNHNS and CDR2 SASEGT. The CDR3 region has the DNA TGTGCCAGCAGTGACATGGACATATACGAGCAGTACTTC. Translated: CASSDMDIYEQYF.

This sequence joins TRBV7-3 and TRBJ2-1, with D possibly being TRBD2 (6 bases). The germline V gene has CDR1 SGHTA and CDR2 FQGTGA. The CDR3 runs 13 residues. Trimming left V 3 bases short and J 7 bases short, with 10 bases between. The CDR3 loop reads CASSFGSGNEQFF. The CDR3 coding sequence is TGTGCCAGCAGCTTCGGTAGCGGAAATGAGCAGTTCTTC.

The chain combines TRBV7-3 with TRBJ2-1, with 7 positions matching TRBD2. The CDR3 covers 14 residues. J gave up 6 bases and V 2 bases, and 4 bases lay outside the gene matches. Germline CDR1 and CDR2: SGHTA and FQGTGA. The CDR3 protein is CASSLLPSGNEQFF. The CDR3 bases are TGTGCCAGCAGCTTACTGCCTAGCGGCAATGAGCAGTTCTTC.

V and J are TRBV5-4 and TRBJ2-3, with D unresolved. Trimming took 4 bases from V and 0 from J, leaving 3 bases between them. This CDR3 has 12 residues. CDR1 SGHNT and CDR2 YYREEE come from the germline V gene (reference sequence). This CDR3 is CASSPSTDTQYF. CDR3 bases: TGTGCCAGCAGCCCTAGCACAGATACGCAGTATTTT.

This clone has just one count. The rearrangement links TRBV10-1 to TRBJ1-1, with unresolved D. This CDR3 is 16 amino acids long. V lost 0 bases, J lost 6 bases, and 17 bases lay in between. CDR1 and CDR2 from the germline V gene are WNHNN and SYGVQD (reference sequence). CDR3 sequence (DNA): TGCGCCAGCAGTGAGTCCCTGCCCGGGGAGTACGCTGAAGCTTTCTTT. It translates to CASSESLPGEYAEAFF.

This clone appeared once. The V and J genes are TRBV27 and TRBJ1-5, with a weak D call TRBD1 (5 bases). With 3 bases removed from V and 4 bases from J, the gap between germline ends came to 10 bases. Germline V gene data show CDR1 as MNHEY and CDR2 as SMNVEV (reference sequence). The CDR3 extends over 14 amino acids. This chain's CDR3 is CASSLVQGNQPQHF. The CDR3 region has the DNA TGTGCCAGCAGTTTGGTTCAGGGTAATCAGCCCCAGCATTTT.

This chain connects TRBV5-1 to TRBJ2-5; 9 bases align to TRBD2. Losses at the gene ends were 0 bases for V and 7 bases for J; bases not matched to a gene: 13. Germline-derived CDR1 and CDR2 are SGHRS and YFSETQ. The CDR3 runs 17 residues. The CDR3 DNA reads TGCGCCAGCAGCTTGGTTATAGCGGGGGCTGAGGCCGGGACCCAGTACTTC. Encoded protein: CASSLVIAGAEAGTQYF.

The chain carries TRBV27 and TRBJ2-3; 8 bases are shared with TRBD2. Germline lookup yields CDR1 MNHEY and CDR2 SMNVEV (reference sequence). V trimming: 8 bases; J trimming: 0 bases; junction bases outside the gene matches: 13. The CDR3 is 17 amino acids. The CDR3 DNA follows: TGTGCCAGCGCAACCGGGGGGGCCACGTTTAGCACAGATACGCAGTATTTT. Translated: CASATGGATFSTDTQYF.

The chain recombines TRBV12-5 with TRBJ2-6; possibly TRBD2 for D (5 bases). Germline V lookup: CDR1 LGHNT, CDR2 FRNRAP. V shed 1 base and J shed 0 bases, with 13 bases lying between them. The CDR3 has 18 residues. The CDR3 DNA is TGTGCTAGTGGTTTGGACCTCCGGGATGTCTCTGGGGCCAACGTCCTGACTTTC. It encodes CASGLDLRDVSGANVLTF.

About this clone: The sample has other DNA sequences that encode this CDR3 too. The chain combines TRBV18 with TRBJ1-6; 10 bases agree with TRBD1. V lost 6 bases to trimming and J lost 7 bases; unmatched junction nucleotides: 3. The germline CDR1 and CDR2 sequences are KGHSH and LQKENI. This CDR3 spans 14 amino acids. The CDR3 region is CASSPGQGNSPLHF. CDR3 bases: TGTGCCAGCTCGCCGGGACAGGGGAATTCACCCCTCCACTTT.

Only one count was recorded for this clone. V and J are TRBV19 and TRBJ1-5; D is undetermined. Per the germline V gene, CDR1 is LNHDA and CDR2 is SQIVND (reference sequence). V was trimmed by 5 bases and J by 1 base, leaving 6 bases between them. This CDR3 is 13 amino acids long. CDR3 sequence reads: CASSGQSNQPQHF. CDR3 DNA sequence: TGTGCCAGTAGTGGGCAGAGCAATCAGCCCCAGCATTTT.

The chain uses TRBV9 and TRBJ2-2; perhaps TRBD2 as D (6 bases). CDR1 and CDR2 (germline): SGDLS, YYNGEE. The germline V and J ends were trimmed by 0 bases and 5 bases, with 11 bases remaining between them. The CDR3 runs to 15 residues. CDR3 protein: CASSVAGVGTGELFF. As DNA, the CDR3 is TGTGCCAGCAGCGTAGCGGGAGTAGGTACCGGGGAGCTGTTTTTT.

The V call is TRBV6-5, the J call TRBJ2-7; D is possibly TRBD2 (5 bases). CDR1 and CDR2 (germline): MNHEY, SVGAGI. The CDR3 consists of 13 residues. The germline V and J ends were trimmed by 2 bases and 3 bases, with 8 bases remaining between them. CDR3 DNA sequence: TGTGCCAGCAGTTACGGAGGATTCTACGAGCAGTACTTC. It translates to CASSYGGFYEQYF.

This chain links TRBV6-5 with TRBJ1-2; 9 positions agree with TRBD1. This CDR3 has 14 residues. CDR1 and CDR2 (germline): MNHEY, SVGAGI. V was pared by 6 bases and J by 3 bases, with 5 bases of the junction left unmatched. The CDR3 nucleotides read TGTGCCAGCAGGACAGGGGGTGAGGACTATGGCTACACCTTC. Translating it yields CASRTGGEDYGYTF.

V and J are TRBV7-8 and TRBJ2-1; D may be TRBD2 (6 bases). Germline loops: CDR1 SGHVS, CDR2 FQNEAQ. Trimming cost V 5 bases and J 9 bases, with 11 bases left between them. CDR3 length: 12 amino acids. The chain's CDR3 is CASSRLEGEQFF. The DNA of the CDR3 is TGTGCCAGCAGCCGACTAGAGGGTGAGCAGTTCTTC.

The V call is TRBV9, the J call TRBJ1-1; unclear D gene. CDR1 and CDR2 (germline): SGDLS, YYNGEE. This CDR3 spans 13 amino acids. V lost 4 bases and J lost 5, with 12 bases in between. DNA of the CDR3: TGTGCCAGCAGCACCTCCACTGATACTGAAGCTTTCTTT. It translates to CASSTSTDTEAFF.

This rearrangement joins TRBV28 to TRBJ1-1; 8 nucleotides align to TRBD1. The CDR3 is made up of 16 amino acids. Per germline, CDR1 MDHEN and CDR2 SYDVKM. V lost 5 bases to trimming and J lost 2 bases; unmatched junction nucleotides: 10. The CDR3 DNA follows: TGTGCCAGCAGTCGTCAGGGGGCGTACGGAAACACTGAAGCTTTCTTT. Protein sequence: CASSRQGAYGNTEAFF.

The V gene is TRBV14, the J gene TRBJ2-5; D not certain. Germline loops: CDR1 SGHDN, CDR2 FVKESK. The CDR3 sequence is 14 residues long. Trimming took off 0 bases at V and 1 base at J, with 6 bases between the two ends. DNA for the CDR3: TGTGCCAGCAGCCAAGATGAGGCCCAAGAGACCCAGTACTTC. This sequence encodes CASSQDEAQETQYF.

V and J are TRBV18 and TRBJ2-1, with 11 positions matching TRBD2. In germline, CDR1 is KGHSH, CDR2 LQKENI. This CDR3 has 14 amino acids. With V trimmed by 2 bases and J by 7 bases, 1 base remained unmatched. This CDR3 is CASSPTSGSNEQFF. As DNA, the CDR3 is TGTGCCAGCTCACCAACTAGCGGGAGTAATGAGCAGTTCTTC. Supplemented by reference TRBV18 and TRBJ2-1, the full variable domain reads NAGVMQNPRHLVRRRGQEARLRCSPMKGHSHVYWYRQLPEEGLKFMVYLQKENIIDESGMPKERFSAEFPKEGPSILRIQQVVRGDSAAYFCASSPTSGSNEQFFGPGTRLTVL.

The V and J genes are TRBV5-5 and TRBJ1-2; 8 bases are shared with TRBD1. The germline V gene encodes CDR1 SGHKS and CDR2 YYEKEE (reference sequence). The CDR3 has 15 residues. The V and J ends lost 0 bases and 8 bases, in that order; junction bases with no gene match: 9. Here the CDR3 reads CASSLEFMDRAGYTF. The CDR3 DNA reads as TGTGCCAGCAGCTTGGAGTTTATGGACAGGGCGGGCTACACCTTC.

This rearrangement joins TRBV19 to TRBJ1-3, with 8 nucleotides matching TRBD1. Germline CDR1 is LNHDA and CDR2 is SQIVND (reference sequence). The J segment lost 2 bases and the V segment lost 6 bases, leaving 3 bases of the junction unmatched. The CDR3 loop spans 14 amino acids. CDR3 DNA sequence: TGTGCCAGTAGCCAGGGACAGGCTGGAAACACCATATATTTT. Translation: CASSQGQAGNTIYF.

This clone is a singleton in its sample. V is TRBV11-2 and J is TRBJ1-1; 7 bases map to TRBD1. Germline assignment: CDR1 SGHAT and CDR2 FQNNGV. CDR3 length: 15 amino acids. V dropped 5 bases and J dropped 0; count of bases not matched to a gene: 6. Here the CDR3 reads CASSLWDRMNTEAFF. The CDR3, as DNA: TGTGCCAGCAGCCTATGGGACAGAATGAACACTGAAGCTTTCTTT.

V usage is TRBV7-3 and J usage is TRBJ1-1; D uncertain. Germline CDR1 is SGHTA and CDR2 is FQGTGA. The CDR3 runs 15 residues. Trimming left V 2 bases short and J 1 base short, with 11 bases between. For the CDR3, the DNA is TGTGCCAGCAGCTTATACGGGTTTGGGAACACTGAAGCTTTCTTT. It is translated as CASSLYGFGNTEAFF.